Below are 31 T cell receptor beta chains sequenced from a single sample in a study of blood T cell repertoires in COVID-19. Assay used: immunoSEQ multiplex PCR; TCRdb lists only in-frame clones, some missing. The sample has about 250,000 clones, around 90% seen once. The sequenced sample was peripheral blood. The receptors stem from a woman in her 30s with acute or convalescent COVID-19.

The chain uses TRBV7-8 and TRBJ1-4; D might be TRBD1 (6 bases). Germline assignment: CDR1 SGHVS and CDR2 FQNEAQ. This CDR3 contains 16 residues. V shed 5 bases and J shed 7 bases, with 20 bases lying between them. CDR3 protein: CASSTRGRGGGEKLFF. The CDR3 DNA reads TGTGCCAGCAGCACCCGGGGTCGAGGGGGGGGTGAAAAACTGTTTTTT.

J is TRBJ2-1 and V is TRBV19, with a tentative D call TRBD2 (5 bases). The germline V gene encodes CDR1 LNHDA and CDR2 SQIVND (reference sequence). This CDR3 spans 14 amino acids. The V end lost 4 bases, the J end lost 4 bases, and 11 bases lay between the germline ends. The DNA of the CDR3 is TGTGCCAGTAGTAACCGGGAACCTTACAATGAGCAGTTCTTC. Its protein is CASSNREPYNEQFF.

This clone showed up just once. This chain uses TRBV2 with TRBJ1-1, with TRBD1 matching over 9 bases. Losses at the gene ends were 6 bases for V and 5 bases for J; bases not matched to a gene: 4. Germline loops: CDR1 SNHLY, CDR2 FYNNEI. The CDR3 contains 13 residues. The CDR3 coding sequence is TGTGCCAGCAGCGGACAGGGGCGGACTGAAGCTTTCTTT. Encoded protein: CASSGQGRTEAFF.

The chain is built from TRBV6-5 and TRBJ2-7; the match to TRBD1 covers 8 bases. The CDR3 contains 14 residues. J lost 6 bases, V lost 0 bases, and 4 bases had no gene match. Germline loops: CDR1 MNHEY, CDR2 SVGAGI. CDR3 sequence reads: CASSYSTGVSEQYF. CDR3 DNA sequence: TGTGCCAGCAGTTACTCGACAGGGGTTAGCGAGCAGTACTTC.

This chain connects TRBV27 to TRBJ2-5, with 8 bases that match TRBD2. The ends lost 4 bases at V and 5 bases at J; junction bases unmatched: 18. The CDR3 runs 18 residues. Germline loops: CDR1 MNHEY, CDR2 SMNVEV (reference sequence). The CDR3, as DNA: TGTGCCAGCAGTTCCCGGGGGGGCGTCTTCGCTCAGCGGGAGACCCAGTACTTC. Its protein is CASSSRGGVFAQRETQYF.

The J gene is TRBJ2-3, the V gene TRBV6-1; 10 bases align to TRBD2. The J segment lost 0 bases and the V segment lost 4 bases, leaving 4 bases of the junction unmatched. Germline V gene lookup returns CDR1 MNHNS and CDR2 SASEGT. CDR3 length: 16 residues. CDR3 nucleotide sequence: TGTGCCAGCAGTGGACTAGCGGGTATTAGCACAGATACGCAGTATTTT. This encodes CASSGLAGISTDTQYF.

V gene TRBV6-6 combines with J gene TRBJ2-3, with D tentatively TRBD1 (5 bases). The CDR3 contains 15 residues. Germline V gene lookup returns CDR1 MNHNY and CDR2 SVGAGI (reference sequence). V lost 2 bases, J lost 1 base, and 10 bases lay in between. CDR3 protein: CASSYGAEGTDTQYF. CDR3 DNA sequence: TGTGCCAGCAGTTACGGGGCAGAAGGCACAGATACGCAGTATTTT.

This rearrangement joins TRBV5-1 to TRBJ1-5; 7 bases match TRBD1. Unmatched junction bases numbered 3, after V lost 1 base and J lost 2 bases. Germline values: CDR1 SGHRS, CDR2 YFSETQ. CDR3 length equals 15 residues. CDR3 residues: CASSLTGEGNQPQHF. The CDR3 DNA reads as TGCGCCAGCAGCTTGACAGGGGAAGGCAATCAGCCCCAGCATTTT.

This clone came up once. The chain links TRBV11-2 to TRBJ2-3; 11 nucleotides match TRBD2. Germline values: CDR1 SGHAT, CDR2 FQNNGV. This CDR3 spans 16 amino acids. V shed 5 bases, J shed 7 bases, and the junction held 11 bases outside the gene matches. The CDR3 reads CASSIISGRAFHTQYF. CDR3 nucleotide sequence: TGTGCCAGCAGCATTATTAGCGGGAGGGCCTTTCATACGCAGTATTTT.

This chain joins TRBV19 and TRBJ2-2, with 14 bases matching TRBD2. The junction had 7 bases not matched to a gene; V was cut back by 6 bases and J by 4 bases. Germline CDR1 is LNHDA and CDR2 is SQIVND (reference sequence). This CDR3 contains 17 residues. CDR3 protein: CASSPGTSGSSTGELFF. CDR3 nucleotides: TGTGCCAGTAGCCCGGGGACTAGCGGGAGTAGCACCGGGGAGCTGTTTTTT. The whole variable domain, filled in from reference TRBV19 and TRBJ2-2, reads DGGITQSPKYLFRKEGQNVTLSCEQNLNHDAMYWYRQDPGQGLRLIYYSQIVNDFQKGDIAEGYSVSREKKESFPLTVTSAQKNPTAFYLCASSPGTSGSSTGELFFGEGSRLTVL.

This clone was seen only a few times. The chain employs TRBV6-4 and TRBJ2-5; 15 nucleotides align to TRBD2. The germline gives CDR1 MRHNA, CDR2 SNTAGT. CDR3 size: 17 residues. The ends lost 3 bases at V and 5 bases at J; junction bases unmatched: 7. CDR3 sequence reads: CASSDDRTSGRGETQYF. Here the CDR3 DNA reads TGTGCCAGCAGTGATGACCGGACTAGCGGGAGGGGGGAGACCCAGTACTTC.

The chain joins TRBV4-1 to TRBJ2-5, with D tentatively TRBD2 (6 bases). From germline, CDR1 is MGHRA and CDR2 YSYEKL. V lost 1 base and J 4 bases, leaving 22 bases between the germline ends. The CDR3 covers 18 residues. The CDR3 loop reads CASSQGGESGPKGETQYF. CDR3 coding DNA: TGCGCCAGCAGCCAAGGTGGTGAAAGCGGGCCAAAAGGAGAGACCCAGTACTTC.

This chain links TRBV7-9 with TRBJ2-3, with 14 bases lining up with TRBD2. The CDR3 totals 17 residues. Germline CDR1 is SEHNR and CDR2 is FQNEAQ (reference sequence). V shed 5 bases and J 3 bases; nucleotides not matched to a gene: 7. DNA for the CDR3: TGTGCCAGCAGCCAAGCGACTAGCGGGAGGGGGACAGATACGCAGTATTTT. It specifies CASSQATSGRGTDTQYF.

This chain links TRBV2 with TRBJ1-1; the D gene is possibly TRBD1 (5 bases). Between the trimmed V and J ends, which lost 7 bases and 3 bases, there was a span of 12 bases. CDR1 and CDR2 (germline): SNHLY, FYNNEI. This CDR3 is 13 amino acids long. The CDR3 DNA follows: TGTGCCAGCAACGGAGGGGAGTACACTGAAGCTTTCTTT. This encodes CASNGGEYTEAFF. Using reference TRBV2 and TRBJ1-1 for the parts outside the CDR3, the full variable domain is EPEVTQTPSHQVTQMGQEVILRCVPISNHLYFYWYRQILGQKVEFLVSFYNNEISEKSEIFDDQFSVERPDGSNFTLKIRSTKLEDSAMYFCASNGGEYTEAFFGQGTRLTVV.

The count of this clone is one. The CDR3 spells CASISSPGSEQFF. The DNA for the CDR3 is TGTGCCAGCATATCGTCCCCGGGTAGTGAGCAGTTCTTC. This chain connects TRBV5-4 to TRBJ2-1; no firm D call. Deletions cut 6 bases from V and 9 bases from J, with 16 bases between. The CDR3 is 13 residues long. Germline V gene sequence: CDR1 SGHNT, CDR2 YYREEE (reference sequence).

The chain joins TRBV19 to TRBJ2-7, with D perhaps TRBD2 (5 bases). V gave up 4 bases and J gave up 7 bases, with 14 bases separating them. This CDR3 has 13 residues. The germline gives CDR1 LNHDA, CDR2 SQIVND (reference sequence). The DNA for the CDR3 is TGTGCCAGTAGTACCTTCGGTGGAGGAGAGCAGTACTTC. Translating gives CASSTFGGGEQYF.

The chain has TRBV4-2 and TRBJ2-2; 12 bases are shared with TRBD2. The V gene end was trimmed by 6 bases and the J gene end by 3 bases; junction bases not matched to a gene: 2. CDR3 length equals 15 residues. CDR1 is LGHNA and CDR2 is YNFKEQ in the germline V gene. CDR3 region: CASSRLAGDTGELFF. CDR3 bases: TGTGCCAGCAGTCGACTAGCGGGAGACACCGGGGAGCTGTTTTTT.

The chain combines TRBV30 with TRBJ1-1; 10 bases are shared with TRBD1. The CDR3 length is 17 residues. After removal of 0 bases from V and 1 base from J, the junction contained 8 bases not matched to a gene. Germline CDR1 GTSNPN, CDR2 SVGIG (reference sequence). The CDR3 spells CAWSVQGQGRPNTEAFF. In DNA, the CDR3 is TGTGCCTGGAGTGTACAGGGACAGGGGCGACCGAACACTGAAGCTTTCTTT. The whole variable domain, remainder taken from reference TRBV30 and TRBJ1-1, is SQTIHQWPATLVQPVGSPLSLECTVEGTSNPNLYWYRQAAGRGLQLLFYSVGIGQISSEVPQNLSASRPQDRQFILSSKKLLLSDSGFYLCAWSVQGQGRPNTEAFFGQGTRLTVV.

V gene TRBV10-1 combines with J gene TRBJ2-3; TRBD2 matches 9 bases. The germline gives CDR1 WNHNN, CDR2 SYGVQD (reference sequence). There are 15 residues in the CDR3. V dropped 7 bases and J dropped 1; count of bases not matched to a gene: 6. CDR3 nucleotides: TGCGCCAGCACCCCCGGGACTAGCCGCACAGATACGCAGTATTTT. Amino acid sequence: CASTPGTSRTDTQYF.

This clone occurred once. The rearrangement links TRBV12-3 or TRBV12-4 to TRBJ2-6; D uncertain. This CDR3 is built from 13 residues. V lost 1 base, J lost 8 bases, and 6 bases lay in between. The CDR3 loop is CASSLVSPNVLTF. The CDR3 nucleotides are TGTGCCAGCAGTTTAGTCTCCCCCAACGTCCTGACTTTC.

The rearrangement uses TRBV18 and TRBJ1-1; no firm D call. Trimming took off 2 bases at V and 2 bases at J, with 9 bases between the two ends. Looked up from germline, CDR1 is KGHSH and CDR2 is LQKENI. The CDR3 covers 14 residues. The CDR3 spells CASSPGRPNTEAFF. Here the CDR3 DNA reads TGTGCCAGCTCACCAGGCAGGCCAAACACTGAAGCTTTCTTT.

The chain combines TRBV5-6 with TRBJ1-1; D possibly corresponds to TRBD1 (5 bases). Per germline, CDR1 SGHDT and CDR2 YYEEEE. The CDR3 covers 14 residues. Trimming removed 1 base at V and 5 bases at J, with 12 bases between. The CDR3, as DNA: TGTGCCAGCAGCTTGACAGGTAGTTTAACTGAAGCTTTCTTT. Translated: CASSLTGSLTEAFF.

This chain uses TRBV6-2 or TRBV6-3 with TRBJ2-1; TRBD1 matches at 9 bases. The CDR3 is 14 amino acids. V was clipped by 4 bases and J by 8 bases; unmatched bases: 6. Per germline, CDR1 MNHEY and CDR2 SVGEGT. The CDR3 is CASSSGTGKDEQFF. In DNA, the CDR3 is TGTGCCAGCAGTTCCGGGACAGGGAAGGATGAGCAGTTCTTC.

The V call is TRBV24-1, the J call TRBJ2-7; D not resolved. CDR3 size: 15 residues. The V end lost 3 bases, the J end lost 6 bases, and 17 bases lay between the germline ends. Germline CDR1 reads KGHDR; CDR2 reads SFDVKD. The CDR3 sequence is CATSDKNPTGGEQYF. For the CDR3, the DNA is TGTGCCACCAGTGATAAGAACCCGACGGGTGGCGAGCAGTACTTC.

This chain connects TRBV27 to TRBJ1-5; 11 bases line up with TRBD1. Germline V gives CDR1 MNHEY, CDR2 SMNVEV (reference sequence). The CDR3 totals 18 residues. V was clipped by 0 bases and J by 3 bases; unmatched bases: 7. CDR3 amino acids: CASSLSVGQGALNQPQHF. In nucleotides, the CDR3 is TGTGCCAGCAGTTTATCGGTTGGACAGGGGGCCCTCAATCAGCCCCAGCATTTT.

The chain joins TRBV5-6 to TRBJ2-1; unclear D gene. Germline CDR1 is SGHDT and CDR2 is YYEEEE. Trimming pared 4 bases from V and 7 bases from J, leaving 6 bases between. The CDR3 contains 11 residues. CDR3 region: CASSLRNEQFF. In nucleotides, the CDR3 is TGTGCCAGCAGCCTGCGGAATGAGCAGTTCTTC.

This clone was counted once. This chain joins TRBV6-5 and TRBJ1-2; possibly TRBD1 for D (6 bases). The CDR3 contains 13 residues. CDR1 MNHEY and CDR2 SVGAGI come from the germline V gene. V shed 7 bases and J shed 4 bases, with 13 bases lying between them. In nucleotides, the CDR3 is TGTGCCAGCACCGGAACAGGGCTCTATGGCTACACCTTC. Translation gives CASTGTGLYGYTF.

The J gene is TRBJ1-2, the V gene TRBV12-3 or TRBV12-4; TRBD1 might be the D (5 bases). The CDR3 contains 12 residues. Deletions cut 10 bases from V and 3 bases from J, with 12 bases between. Here the CDR3 DNA reads TGTGCCAAACCTGGGGGGGACTATGGCTACACCTTC. The encoded protein is CAKPGGDYGYTF.

V and J are TRBV5-4 and TRBJ2-3; 9 nucleotides align to TRBD2. The length of the CDR3 is 17 residues. Germline values: CDR1 SGHNT, CDR2 YYREEE (reference sequence). V was pared by 1 base and J by 2 bases, with 8 bases of the junction left unmatched. Here the CDR3 reads CASSLPPGLAITDTQYF. CDR3 in DNA: TGTGCCAGCAGCTTGCCACCGGGACTAGCTATCACAGATACGCAGTATTTT.

The chain links TRBV9 to TRBJ2-3; the match to TRBD1 covers 11 bases. In germline, CDR1 is SGDLS, CDR2 YYNGEE. V shed 0 bases, J shed 5 bases, and the junction held 5 bases outside the gene matches. This CDR3 region has 16 residues. The CDR3 DNA reads as TGTGCCAGCAGCGTAGGAGGACAGGGGGCGGGAGATACGCAGTATTTT. Protein: CASSVGGQGAGDTQYF.

This clone was counted between two and nine times. V and J are TRBV4-3 and TRBJ2-7, with 13 nucleotides matching TRBD2. This CDR3 has 16 amino acids. V lost 1 base to trimming and J lost 7 bases; unmatched junction nucleotides: 7. The V gene's germline CDR1 is LGHNA and CDR2 YSLEER. DNA of the CDR3: TGCGCCAGCAGCCAAGGGACTAGCGGGAGCTTGGGTGAGCAGTACTTC. Translation gives CASSQGTSGSLGEQYF.